This TCR beta chain emerged from a study of blood T cell repertoires in COVID-19. Across the study: The cDNA or gDNA used as material had been derived from T cells, B-cell-depleted T cells, or PBMCs.

Germline V gene data show CDR1 as SGHRS and CDR2 as YFSETQ. V lost 0 bases, J lost 7 bases, and 17 bases lay in between. This CDR3 comprises 16 residues. Method: immunoSEQ multiplex PCR; TCRdb's copy keeps in-frame clones and lacks some. The sample carries hundreds of thousands of clones, around 90% recorded once. The sample taken for sequencing was peripheral blood. The V call is TRBV5-1, the J call TRBJ2-1; TRBD1 might be the D (6 bases). This receptor was identified in a woman aged 18-29 years with acute or convalescent COVID-19. The chain's CDR3 is CASSLAAGVTTNEQFF. The CDR3 nucleotides are TGCGCCAGCAGCTTGGCCGCAGGGGTAACGACGAATGAGCAGTTCTTC.